The present T cell receptor beta chain was sequenced within a study of blood T cell repertoires in COVID-19. At the level of the study: In each case, the material was cDNA or gDNA derived from T cells, B-cell-depleted T cells, or PBMCs.

CDR3 size: 14 residues. Germline CDR1 reads SGHRS; CDR2 reads YFSETQ. J lost 6 bases, V lost 3 bases, and 4 bases had no gene match. Assay used: immunoSEQ multiplex PCR; TCRdb lists only in-frame clones, some missing. Of about 140,000 clones in the sample, roughly 79% were seen once. Participants spanned ages about 18 to 95 years and resided in about two dozen US areas. This chain connects TRBV5-1 to TRBJ2-2; 8 positions agree with TRBD2. What was sequenced was PBMCs or T cells enriched from blood (not recorded which). The receptor's source is a woman between 45 and 65 years old who had recovered from COVID-19. The CDR3 coding sequence is TGCGCCAGCAGCTGGGTAGCGGGGTCCGGGGAGCTGTTTTTT. Protein: CASSWVAGSGELFF.